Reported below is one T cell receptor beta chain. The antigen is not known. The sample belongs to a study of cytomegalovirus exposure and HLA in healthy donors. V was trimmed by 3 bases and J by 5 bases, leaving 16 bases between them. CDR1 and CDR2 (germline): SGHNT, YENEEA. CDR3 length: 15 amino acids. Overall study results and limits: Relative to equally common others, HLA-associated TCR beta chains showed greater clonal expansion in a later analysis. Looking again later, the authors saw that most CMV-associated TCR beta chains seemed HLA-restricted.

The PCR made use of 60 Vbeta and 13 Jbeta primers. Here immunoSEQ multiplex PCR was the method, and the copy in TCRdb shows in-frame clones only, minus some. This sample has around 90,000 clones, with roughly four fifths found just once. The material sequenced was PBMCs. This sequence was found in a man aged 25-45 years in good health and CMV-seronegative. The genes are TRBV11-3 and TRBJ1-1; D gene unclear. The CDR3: CASSLVGAVPTEAFF. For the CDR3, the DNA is TGTGCCAGCAGCTTGGTAGGAGCAGTTCCAACTGAAGCTTTCTTT.